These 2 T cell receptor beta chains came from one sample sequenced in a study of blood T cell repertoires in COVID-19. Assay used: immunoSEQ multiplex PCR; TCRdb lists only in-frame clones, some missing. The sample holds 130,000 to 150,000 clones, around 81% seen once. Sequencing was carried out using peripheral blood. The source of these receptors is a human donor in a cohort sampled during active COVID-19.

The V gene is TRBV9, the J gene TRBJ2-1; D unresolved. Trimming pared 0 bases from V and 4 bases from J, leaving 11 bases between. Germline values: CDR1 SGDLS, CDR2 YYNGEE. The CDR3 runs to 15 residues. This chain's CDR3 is CASSVETTGYNEQFF. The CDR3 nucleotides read TGTGCCAGCAGCGTAGAGACGACTGGATACAATGAGCAGTTCTTC.

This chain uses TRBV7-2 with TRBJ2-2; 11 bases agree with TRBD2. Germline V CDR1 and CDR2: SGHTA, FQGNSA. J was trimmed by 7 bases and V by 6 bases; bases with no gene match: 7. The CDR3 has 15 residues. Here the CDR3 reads CASRVAGGPNGELFF. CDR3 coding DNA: TGTGCCAGCAGGGTAGCGGGAGGGCCGAACGGGGAGCTGTTTTTT.